One T cell receptor beta chain is described in this entry. The identical CDR3 is also encoded by other nucleotide sequences in the sample. The data are from a study of beta chain features in type 1 diabetes. cDNA synthesis used the whole RNA isolate, giving expressed TCRB sequences. Repertoires were generated with immunoSEQ multiplex PCR, while TCRdb's copy carries only in-frame clones and drops some. This sample has around 170,000 clones, with less than 9.5% found just once. Material for sequencing was central memory CD4+ T cells from blood. The source of this sequence is a woman aged 18-29 years in good health.

The CDR3 DNA is TGTGCCAGCAGCTTTGGAGGGAGGGATGAAAAACTGTTTTTT. This encodes CASSFGGRDEKLFF. This chain connects TRBV7-9 to TRBJ1-4, with D uncertain. The V end lost 3 bases, the J end lost 6 bases, and 11 bases lay between the germline ends. CDR3 length equals 14 residues. Germline-derived CDR1 and CDR2 are SEHNR and FQNEAQ (reference sequence).